These 14 T cell receptor beta chains were sequenced from one sample in a study of cytomegalovirus exposure and HLA in healthy donors. PCR employed 60 Vbeta and 13 Jbeta primers. Libraries were prepared by immunoSEQ multiplex PCR; TCRdb keeps only in-frame clonotypes and omits some of them. Found here are about 170,000 clones, over 70% of them singletons; the top ten hold roughly 1.2%. The specimen sequenced was PBMCs. The receptor source for this set is a boy between 2 and 10 years old in good health and CMV-seronegative.

The chain employs TRBV7-9 and TRBJ2-4, with 9 positions matching TRBD1. Germline trimming cut 5 bases from V and 7 bases from J; bases unmatched to any gene: 6. CDR3 size: 14 residues. Germline CDR1 SEHNR, CDR2 FQNEAQ (reference sequence). CDR3: CASSHRDRDNIQYF. The CDR3 nucleotides are TGTGCCAGCAGCCACCGGGACAGGGATAACATTCAGTACTTC. Drawing the rest from reference TRBV7-9 and TRBJ2-4, the complete variable domain is DTGVSQNPRHKITKRGQNVTFRCDPISEHNRLYWYRQTLGQGPEFLTYFQNEAQLEKSRLLSDRFSAERPKGSFSTLEIQRTEQGDSAMYLCASSHRDRDNIQYFGAGTRLSVL.

The CDR3 DNA sequence: TGTGCCAGCAGCCCCGAGGCCATACTAGCGGGGGGGGAGACCCAGTACTTC. Its translation: CASSPEAILAGGETQYF. The chain uses TRBV7-8 and TRBJ2-5; 13 bases match TRBD2. The CDR3 extends over 17 amino acids. With V trimmed by 5 bases and J by 5 bases, 11 bases remained unmatched. Germline loops: CDR1 SGHVS, CDR2 FQNEAQ.

This sequence joins TRBV7-9 and TRBJ2-5; 7 positions agree with TRBD1. Trimming removed 1 base from V and 4 bases from J; junction bases left unmatched: 6. CDR3 length: 15 residues. Looked up from germline, CDR1 is SEHNR and CDR2 is FQNEAQ (reference sequence). As DNA, the CDR3 is TGTGCCAGCAGCTTAGGACTAAGGGGGCTAGAGACCCAGTACTTC. Translating it yields CASSLGLRGLETQYF. The full variable domain, its missing parts supplied by reference TRBV7-9 and TRBJ2-5, is DTGVSQNPRHKITKRGQNVTFRCDPISEHNRLYWYRQTLGQGPEFLTYFQNEAQLEKSRLLSDRFSAERPKGSFSTLEIQRTEQGDSAMYLCASSLGLRGLETQYFGPGTRLLVL.

The sample holds a few counts of this clone. The chain uses TRBV6-1 and TRBJ2-7; 7 bases map to TRBD2. CDR3 length: 13 amino acids. Germline lookup yields CDR1 MNHNS and CDR2 SASEGT. The J segment lost 7 bases and the V segment lost 8 bases, leaving 11 bases of the junction unmatched. The CDR3 DNA reads as TGTGCCAGCCTAGCGGCTGGAGCCGGGGAGCAGTACTTC. Translating gives CASLAAGAGEQYF.

This clone was seen a single time. This sequence joins TRBV7-6 and TRBJ2-1; 11 bases fit TRBD2. This CDR3 comprises 16 residues. Per the germline V gene, CDR1 is SGHVS and CDR2 is FNYEAQ. Trimming at V came to 0 bases and at J to 5 bases, leaving 3 bases not matched to a gene. CDR3: CASSLATSGRNNEQFF. CDR3 DNA sequence: TGTGCCAGCAGCTTAGCAACTAGCGGGAGAAACAATGAGCAGTTCTTC.

The chain links TRBV6-5 to TRBJ2-3, with 9 nucleotides matching TRBD1. J was trimmed by 3 bases and V by 6 bases; bases with no gene match: 7. Germline assignment: CDR1 MNHEY and CDR2 SVGAGI. The CDR3 runs to 15 residues. The CDR3 reads CASSPDRGITDTQYF. CDR3 in DNA: TGTGCCAGCAGCCCGGACAGGGGAATTACAGATACGCAGTATTTT.

The chain carries TRBV18 and TRBJ2-7; no firm D call. The CDR3 loop spans 15 amino acids. The ends were cut back, 2 bases at V and 2 bases at J, with 13 bases in the middle. Germline CDR1 reads KGHSH; CDR2 reads LQKENI. CDR3 region: CASSPSVKFPYEQYF. For the CDR3, the DNA is TGTGCCAGCTCACCATCAGTCAAGTTCCCCTACGAGCAGTACTTC.

The chain links TRBV4-1 to TRBJ1-6; D is perhaps TRBD1 (5 bases). V gave up 4 bases and J gave up 8 bases, with 21 bases separating them. The germline V gene encodes CDR1 MGHRA and CDR2 YSYEKL. The length of the CDR3 is 17 residues. The DNA for the CDR3 is TGCGCCAGCAGCCTAAGACAGTCAAATATCGCAGATTCACCCCTCCACTTT. This codes for CASSLRQSNIADSPLHF.

The J gene is TRBJ1-4, the V gene TRBV4-3, with D possibly matching TRBD1 (5 bases). Trimming took off 4 bases at V and 5 bases at J, with 11 bases between the two ends. The CDR3 totals 14 residues. Germline assignment: CDR1 LGHNA and CDR2 YSLEER. The CDR3 DNA sequence: TGCGCCAGCAGCCCCGATGGGGGGAATGAAAAACTGTTTTTT. Translation: CASSPDGGNEKLFF.

The V gene is TRBV5-1, the J gene TRBJ2-2; TRBD2 is a possible D gene (5 bases). This CDR3 contains 16 residues. The germline V gene encodes CDR1 SGHRS and CDR2 YFSETQ. Trimming removed 2 bases from V and 3 bases from J, with 14 bases in between. The CDR3 loop is CASSFSSTPDTGELFF. In DNA, the CDR3 is TGCGCCAGCAGCTTTTCTAGCACACCGGACACCGGGGAGCTGTTTTTT.

The chain recombines TRBV5-6 with TRBJ2-2; 7 bases match TRBD1. Per germline, CDR1 SGHDT and CDR2 YYEEEE. Trimming took 0 bases from V and 1 from J; bases not matched to a gene: 3. The CDR3 length is 16 residues. CDR3 loop: CASSLGQGVNTGELFF. Written as DNA, the CDR3 is TGTGCCAGCAGCTTGGGACAGGGAGTGAACACCGGGGAGCTGTTTTTT.

The chain carries TRBV18 and TRBJ2-1; 11 bases line up with TRBD2. The germline CDR1 and CDR2 sequences are KGHSH and LQKENI. This CDR3 has 16 residues. V trimming: 3 bases; J trimming: 7 bases; junction bases outside the gene matches: 8. CDR3 amino acids: CASSPSGLAVRNEQFF. The CDR3 DNA reads TGTGCCAGCTCACCTTCGGGACTAGCGGTGAGGAATGAGCAGTTCTTC.

V usage is TRBV5-1 and J usage is TRBJ2-7, with 10 positions matching TRBD1. Trimming removed 0 bases from V and 7 bases from J; junction bases left unmatched: 7. Germline V gene lookup returns CDR1 SGHRS and CDR2 YFSETQ. There are 15 residues in the CDR3. CDR3 sequence: CASSLVGTGAEEQYF. The CDR3 coding sequence is TGCGCCAGCAGCTTGGTCGGGACAGGGGCGGAGGAGCAGTACTTC. The full variable domain, with the rest looked up from reference TRBV5-1 and TRBJ2-7, is KAGVTQTPRYLIKTRGQQVTLSCSPISGHRSVSWYQQTPGQGLQFLFEYFSETQRNKGNFPGRFSGRQFSNSRSEMNVSTLELGDSALYLCASSLVGTGAEEQYFGPGTRLTVT.

The chain links TRBV5-6 to TRBJ2-3; D not resolved. The V gene lost 4 bases and the J gene lost 2 bases, with 2 bases spanning the gap. In germline, CDR1 is SGHDT, CDR2 YYEEEE. This CDR3 has 11 amino acids. This CDR3 is CASSLTDTQYF. CDR3 DNA: TGTGCCAGCAGCCTCACAGATACGCAGTATTTT.